The T cell receptor (beta chain) described here comes from a study of blood T cell repertoires in COVID-19. Looking at the study overall: The origin of the acute and convalescent COVID-19 samples was the United States, Italy and Spain. From T cells, B-cell-depleted T cells, or PBMCs came the material, which was cDNA or gDNA.

Original data processing: Estimated nucleated cell counts came from reference gene primer amplification. The table came from immunoSEQ multiplex PCR; TCRdb's copy has only in-frame clones and leaves some out. V, J and clone size were drawn from that table, and D and trimming were deduced from the DNA. The sample yields 100,000 or so clones, roughly 92% seen once. The receptor comes from a man aged 70-80 years with acute or convalescent COVID-19. Sample: peripheral blood.

CDR3 region: CASSQEQGAGNTIYF. In DNA form, the CDR3 reads TGTGCCAGCAGCCAAGAACAGGGAGCTGGAAACACCATATATTTT. The gene calls are TRBV4-2 and TRBJ1-3; TRBD1 might be the D (6 bases). The CDR3 is 15 amino acids. Germline CDR1 is LGHNA and CDR2 is YNFKEQ. Trimming took off 0 bases at V and 2 bases at J, with 8 bases between the two ends.